This TCR beta chain emerged from a study of control samples from healthy donors and cancer patients. Sequenced by immunoSEQ multiplex PCR; TCRdb stores in-frame clones only, minus some. This repertoire shows about 170,000 clones, about 90% found once; its top ten account for around 5%. Sequencing was performed on blood. The receptor was isolated from a woman younger than 45 in good health.

DNA for the CDR3: TGTGCCAGCAGTTACATACCGCTGACAGGGCGCACTGAAGCTTTCTTT. The encoded protein is CASSYIPLTGRTEAFF. The rearrangement uses TRBV28 and TRBJ1-1; the match to TRBD1 covers 7 bases. Germline-derived CDR1 and CDR2 are MDHEN and SYDVKM. This CDR3 is 16 amino acids long. The ends lost 4 bases at V and 4 bases at J; junction bases unmatched: 12.